This T cell receptor (beta chain) came from a study of blood T cell repertoires in COVID-19. Looking at the study overall: Samples representing acute and convalescent COVID-19 were sourced from the United States, Italy and Spain. Sources were T cells, B-cell-depleted T cells, or PBMCs; the material itself was cDNA or gDNA.

Enrollment of patients from Seattle took place during active infection, with longitudinal follow-up. V was pared by 6 bases and J by 3 bases, with 10 bases of the junction left unmatched. From germline, CDR1 is SQVTM and CDR2 ANQGSEA. The CDR3 has 14 amino acids. This clone was observed a handful of times. Per the authors' pipeline: It was from reference gene primer amplification that nucleated cell counts were estimated. This table comes from immunoSEQ multiplex PCR, and its TCRdb copy is limited to in-frame clones, with some not included. The DNA gave D and trimming, while V, J and clone size come from that table. The sample contains about 300,000 clones, nearly 90% of which appear only once.

The chain links TRBV29-1 to TRBJ2-7, with 8 nucleotides matching TRBD1. The sequence was obtained from a woman in her 30s with COVID-19, enrolled during active disease. Sequences were obtained from peripheral blood. CDR3 residues: CSVSIDRGIYEQYF. The CDR3 DNA follows: TGCAGCGTGTCCATTGACAGGGGCATCTACGAGCAGTACTTC.